Shown below are 17 T cell receptor beta chains from a single sample sequenced in a study of cytomegalovirus exposure and HLA in healthy donors. Primers: 60 Vbeta forward and 13 Jbeta reverse. This table comes from immunoSEQ multiplex PCR, and its TCRdb copy is limited to in-frame clones, with some not included. The sample carries roughly 150,000 clones, almost 80% recorded once. Sequencing was carried out using PBMCs. The receptors come from a male donor in good health and CMV-seronegative.

The chain combines TRBV5-6 with TRBJ2-3; 8 nucleotides align to TRBD2. From germline, CDR1 is SGHDT and CDR2 YYEEEE. The trim removed 3 bases at V and 7 bases at J, leaving 13 bases unmatched. The CDR3 is 16 amino acids. The DNA of the CDR3 is TGTGCCAGCAGCTCGGGGGGGGACGGCGAGGCAAATACGCAGTATTTT. Its protein product is CASSSGGDGEANTQYF.

This chain uses TRBV28 with TRBJ1-5; 7 bases agree with TRBD1. The CDR3 loop spans 15 amino acids. V dropped 6 bases and J dropped 1; count of bases not matched to a gene: 6. Per germline, CDR1 MDHEN and CDR2 SYDVKM. This CDR3 is CASSQGGTSNQPQHF. The DNA for the CDR3 is TGTGCCAGCAGCCAGGGGGGAACAAGCAATCAGCCCCAGCATTTT.

The chain joins TRBV11-3 to TRBJ2-1; 9 nucleotides agree with TRBD1. V gave up 4 bases and J gave up 3 bases; unmatched junction bases: 10. CDR3 length equals 17 residues. Per germline, CDR1 SGHNT and CDR2 YENEEA. The CDR3 bases are TGTGCCAGCAGCTCACGCCCCGGGACAGGGATCTACAATGAGCAGTTCTTC. Translating gives CASSSRPGTGIYNEQFF.

The chain joins TRBV9 to TRBJ2-3, with TRBD2 as a possible D gene (6 bases). CDR1 is SGDLS and CDR2 is YYNGEE in the germline V gene. Trimming removed 5 bases from V and 4 bases from J, with 17 bases in between. The CDR3 has 15 amino acids. The CDR3 region has the DNA TGTGCCAGCAGGTTGTTACGGGGGTCCTCAGATACGCAGTATTTT. Translation gives CASRLLRGSSDTQYF. The complete variable domain, with remaining parts taken from reference TRBV9 and TRBJ2-3, reads DSGVTQTPKHLITATGQRVTLRCSPRSGDLSVYWYQQSLDQGLQFLIQYYNGEERAKGNILERFSAQQFPDLHSELNLSSLELGDSALYFCASRLLRGSSDTQYFGPGTRLTVL.

The chain has TRBV4-3 and TRBJ2-1; 11 bases are a match to TRBD2. Germline V gives CDR1 LGHNA, CDR2 YSLEER. With 0 bases clipped from V and 9 bases from J, the junction kept 7 bases outside the gene matches. The CDR3 length is 16 residues. The CDR3 nucleotides read TGCGCCAGCAGCCAAGAAGGTAGCGGGAGGGCCGTTGAGCAGTTCTTC. Translated, it gives CASSQEGSGRAVEQFF.

A single count supports this clone. The rearrangement joins TRBV6-4 to TRBJ2-6; no definite D call. The CDR3 covers 15 residues. V was trimmed by 0 bases and J by 0 bases, leaving 3 bases between them. From germline, CDR1 is MRHNA and CDR2 SNTAGT. CDR3 amino acids: CASSDSSSGANVLTF. CDR3 coding DNA: TGTGCCAGCAGTGACTCTAGCTCTGGGGCCAACGTCCTGACTTTC.

The genes are TRBV7-8 and TRBJ2-1; TRBD2 matches at 8 bases. Germline V gives CDR1 SGHVS, CDR2 FQNEAQ. V lost 5 bases, J lost 6 bases, and 12 bases stayed unmatched. The CDR3 consists of 16 residues. CDR3 residues: CASSPNLGTRSNEQFF. The CDR3 DNA reads as TGTGCCAGCAGCCCCAACCTCGGGACTAGGTCCAATGAGCAGTTCTTC.

This chain joins TRBV30 and TRBJ2-7, with 8 bases that match TRBD1. Germline CDR1 reads GTSNPN; CDR2 reads SVGIG (reference sequence). The CDR3 consists of 14 residues. Trimming took 3 bases from V and 3 from J; bases not matched to a gene: 7. The CDR3 region is CAWSPGQGIYEQYF. The CDR3 DNA follows: TGTGCCTGGAGCCCCGGACAGGGTATCTACGAGCAGTACTTC.

In regard to this clone: This specimen includes other DNA sequences encoding the same CDR3. J is TRBJ1-2 and V is TRBV4-3; possibly TRBD1 for D (6 bases). CDR3 length: 15 residues. Deletions cut 1 base from V and 5 bases from J, with 14 bases between. Germline values: CDR1 LGHNA, CDR2 YSLEER. The CDR3 is CASSQVGGAGYGYTF. In DNA form, the CDR3 reads TGCGCCAGCAGCCAAGTAGGGGGGGCTGGGTATGGCTACACCTTC.

This chain uses TRBV9 with TRBJ1-1; 7 bases are shared with TRBD1. Germline V gene lookup returns CDR1 SGDLS and CDR2 YYNGEE. The CDR3 consists of 15 residues. The trim removed 0 bases at V and 10 bases at J, leaving 12 bases unmatched. CDR3 coding DNA: TGTGCCAGCAGCGTAGGTTCAGGGGGTTCGGTCGGAGCTTTCTTT. Protein product: CASSVGSGGSVGAFF.

The chain joins TRBV5-1 to TRBJ2-7; 7 bases are shared with TRBD2. Per the germline V gene, CDR1 is SGHRS and CDR2 is YFSETQ. The CDR3 is 14 amino acids. J lost 5 bases, V lost 4 bases, and 9 bases had no gene match. This CDR3 reads CASSRDQGGDEQYF. Written as DNA, the CDR3 is TGCGCCAGCAGCAGGGATCAGGGAGGGGACGAGCAGTACTTC. Variable domain in full (rest from reference TRBV5-1 and TRBJ2-7): KAGVTQTPRYLIKTRGQQVTLSCSPISGHRSVSWYQQTPGQGLQFLFEYFSETQRNKGNFPGRFSGRQFSNSRSEMNVSTLELGDSALYLCASSRDQGGDEQYFGPGTRLTVT.

Here the CDR3 reads CASSLSRTGGEQPQHF. CDR3 DNA sequence: TGTGCCAGCAGCTTATCCCGGACAGGGGGCGAGCAGCCCCAGCATTTT. The chain carries TRBV7-2 and TRBJ1-5, with 11 bases aligning to TRBD1. V trimming: 2 bases; J trimming: 7 bases; junction bases outside the gene matches: 7. This CDR3 comprises 16 residues. The germline gives CDR1 SGHTA, CDR2 FQGNSA.

The V gene is TRBV4-3, the J gene TRBJ1-6, with 7 bases fitting TRBD1. Germline V gene lookup returns CDR1 LGHNA and CDR2 YSLEER. Germline trimming cut 2 bases from V and 6 bases from J; bases unmatched to any gene: 4. This CDR3 has 15 amino acids. Here the CDR3 DNA reads TGCGCCAGCAGCCAATCACAGGGGCCTAATTCACCCCTCCACTTT. This encodes CASSQSQGPNSPLHF.

The table lists this clone with a few counts. The chain recombines TRBV6-1 with TRBJ2-4; 8 nucleotides align to TRBD2. This CDR3 comprises 14 residues. With 4 bases clipped from V and 4 bases from J, the junction kept 3 bases outside the gene matches. CDR1 MNHNS and CDR2 SASEGT come from the germline V gene. CDR3 protein: CASSASSGKNIQYF. CDR3 bases: TGTGCCAGCAGTGCGTCTAGCGGGAAAAACATTCAGTACTTC.

The chain combines TRBV5-6 with TRBJ1-2; 7 bases line up with TRBD1. Per the germline V gene, CDR1 is SGHDT and CDR2 is YYEEEE. This CDR3 is built from 13 residues. V trimming: 7 bases; J trimming: 4 bases; junction bases outside the gene matches: 7. The CDR3 region is CASGKGAIYGYTF. CDR3 sequence (DNA): TGTGCCAGCGGTAAGGGGGCCATCTATGGCTACACCTTC.

For the CDR3, the DNA is TGTGCCAGCAGCTTCGAAAGGGGTGAAGCTTTCTTT. Protein: CASSFERGEAFF. This chain connects TRBV11-2 to TRBJ1-1; possibly TRBD1 for D (5 bases). The CDR3 runs to 12 residues. Deletions cut 3 bases from V and 7 bases from J, with 9 bases between. Germline V CDR1 and CDR2: SGHAT, FQNNGV. The whole variable domain, filled in from reference TRBV11-2 and TRBJ1-1, reads EAGVAQSPRYKIIEKRQSVAFWCNPISGHATLYWYQQILGQGPKLLIQFQNNGVVDDSQLPKDRFSAERLKGVDSTLKIQPAKLEDSAVYLCASSFERGEAFFGQGTRLTVV.

The gene calls are TRBV4-1 and TRBJ2-1; TRBD1 matches at 8 bases. With V trimmed by 4 bases and J by 7 bases, 12 bases remained unmatched. CDR3 size: 16 residues. Per germline, CDR1 MGHRA and CDR2 YSYEKL. The CDR3 region has the DNA TGCGCCAGCAGCCTCAGGGCAGGGGGCGCTTGGAATGAGCAGTTCTTC. Its protein product is CASSLRAGGAWNEQFF.